In this sample, the clone carrying this T cell receptor beta chain turned up many times. Its antigen is undetermined. Breast cancer patients provided tissue from their axillary draining lymph nodes. This specimen comes from a study of breast tumors, draining lymph nodes, adjacent tissues. General study results and limits: Compared with basal-like, luminal-like tumors shared significantly more repertoire with nontumor tissue. Compared with lymph nodes, tumors were less diverse; compared with nontumor tissue, more. Tumor T cell lymph node origin was a supported hypothesis, not proven.

TCRdb reprocessed the multiplex PCR reads with MiXCR, giving one entry per CDR3 protein. The table records 150,000 to 200,000 distinct CDR3 sequences, 30% to 40% of them present only once. Specimen: axillary lymph node tissue. This receptor was obtained from a female donor with breast cancer. Some clones in this sample may be carry-over from other donors' samples.

This CDR3 is CASSQGGGREANGNTIYF. The CDR3 region has the DNA TGCGCCAGCAGCCAAGGAGGGGGCAGGGAGGCGAATGGAAACACCATATATTTT. V gene TRBV4-1 combines with J gene TRBJ1-3, with 7 nucleotides matching TRBD1. From germline, CDR1 is MGHRA and CDR2 YSYEKL. The CDR3 loop spans 18 amino acids. V gave up 1 base and J gave up 3 bases; unmatched junction bases: 12.